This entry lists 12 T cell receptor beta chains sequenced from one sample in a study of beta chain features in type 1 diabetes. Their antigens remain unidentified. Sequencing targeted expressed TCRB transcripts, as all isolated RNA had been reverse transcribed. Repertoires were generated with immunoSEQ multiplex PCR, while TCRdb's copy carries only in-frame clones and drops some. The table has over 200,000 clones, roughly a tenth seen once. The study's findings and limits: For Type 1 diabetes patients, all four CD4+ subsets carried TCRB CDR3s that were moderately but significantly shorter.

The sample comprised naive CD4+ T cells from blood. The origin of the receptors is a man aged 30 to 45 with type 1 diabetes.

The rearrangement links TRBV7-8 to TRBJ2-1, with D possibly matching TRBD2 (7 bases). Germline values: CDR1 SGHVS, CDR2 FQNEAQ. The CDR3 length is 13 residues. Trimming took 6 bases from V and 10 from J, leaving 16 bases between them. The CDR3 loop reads CASRHSGGAEQFF. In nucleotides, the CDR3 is TGTGCCAGCAGACACAGTGGGGGGGCCGAGCAGTTCTTC.

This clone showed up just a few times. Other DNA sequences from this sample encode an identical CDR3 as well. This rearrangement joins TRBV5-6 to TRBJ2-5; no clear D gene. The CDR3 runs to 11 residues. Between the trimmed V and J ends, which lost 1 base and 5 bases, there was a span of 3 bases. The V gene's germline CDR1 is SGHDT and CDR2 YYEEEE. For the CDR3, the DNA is TGTGCCAGCAGCTTGCGTGAGACCCAGTACTTC. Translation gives CASSLRETQYF. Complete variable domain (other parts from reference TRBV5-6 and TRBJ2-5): DAGVTQSPTHLIKTRGQQVTLRCSPKSGHDTVSWYQQALGQGPQFIFQYYEEEERQRGNFPDRFSGHQFPNYSSELNVNALLLGDSALYLCASSLRETQYFGPGTRLLVL.

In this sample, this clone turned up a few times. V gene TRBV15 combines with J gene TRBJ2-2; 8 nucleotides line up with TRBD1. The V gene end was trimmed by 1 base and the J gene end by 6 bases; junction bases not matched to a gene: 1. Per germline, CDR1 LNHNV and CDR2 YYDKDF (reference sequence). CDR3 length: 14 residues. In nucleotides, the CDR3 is TGTGCCACCAGCAGAGGGACAGGGCCCGGGGAGCTGTTTTTT. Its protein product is CATSRGTGPGELFF.

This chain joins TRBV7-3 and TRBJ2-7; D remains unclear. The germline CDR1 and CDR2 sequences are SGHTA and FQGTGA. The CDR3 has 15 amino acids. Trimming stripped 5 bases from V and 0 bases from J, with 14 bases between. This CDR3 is CASSPTQAYSYEQYF. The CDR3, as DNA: TGTGCCAGCAGCCCTACTCAGGCGTACTCCTACGAGCAGTACTTC.

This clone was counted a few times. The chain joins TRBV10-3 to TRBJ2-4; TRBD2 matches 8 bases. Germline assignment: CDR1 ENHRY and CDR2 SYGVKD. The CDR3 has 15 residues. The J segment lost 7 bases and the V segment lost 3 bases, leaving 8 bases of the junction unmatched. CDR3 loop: CAISERVSGANIQYF. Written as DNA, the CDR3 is TGTGCCATCAGTGAACGGGTTAGCGGGGCGAACATTCAGTACTTC.

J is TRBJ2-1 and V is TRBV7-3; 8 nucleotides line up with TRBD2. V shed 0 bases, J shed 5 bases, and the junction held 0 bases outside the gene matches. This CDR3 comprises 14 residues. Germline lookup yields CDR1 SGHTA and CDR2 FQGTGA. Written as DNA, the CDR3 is TGTGCCAGCAGCTTAACTAGCGGGGACAATGAGCAGTTCTTC. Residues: CASSLTSGDNEQFF.

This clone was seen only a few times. In DNA form, the CDR3 reads TGTGCCAGCAGCCTCCCGCGGGGGGGCGGGGGGATCCTTGAGACCCAGTACTTC. It codes for CASSLPRGGGGILETQYF. The rearrangement uses TRBV9 and TRBJ2-5; TRBD2 agrees at 9 bases. The germline gives CDR1 SGDLS, CDR2 YYNGEE. Unmatched junction bases numbered 18, after V lost 4 bases and J lost 5 bases. The length of the CDR3 is 18 residues. The variable domain in full, with the rest retrieved from reference TRBV9 and TRBJ2-5, is DSGVTQTPKHLITATGQRVTLRCSPRSGDLSVYWYQQSLDQGLQFLIQYYNGEERAKGNILERFSAQQFPDLHSELNLSSLELGDSALYFCASSLPRGGGGILETQYFGPGTRLLVL.

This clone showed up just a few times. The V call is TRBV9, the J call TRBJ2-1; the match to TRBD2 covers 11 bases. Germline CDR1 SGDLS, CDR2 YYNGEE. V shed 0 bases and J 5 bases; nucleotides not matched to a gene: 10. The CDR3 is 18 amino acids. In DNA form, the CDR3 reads TGTGCCAGCAGCGTAGCGGGTAGCGGGGGGGCCACCGACAATGAGCAGTTCTTC. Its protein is CASSVAGSGGATDNEQFF.

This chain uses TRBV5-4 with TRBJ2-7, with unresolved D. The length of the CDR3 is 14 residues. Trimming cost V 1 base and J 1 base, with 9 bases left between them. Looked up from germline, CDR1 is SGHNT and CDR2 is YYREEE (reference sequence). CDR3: CASSLFSRSYEQYF. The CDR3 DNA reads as TGTGCCAGCAGCTTGTTTTCGCGATCCTACGAGCAGTACTTC.

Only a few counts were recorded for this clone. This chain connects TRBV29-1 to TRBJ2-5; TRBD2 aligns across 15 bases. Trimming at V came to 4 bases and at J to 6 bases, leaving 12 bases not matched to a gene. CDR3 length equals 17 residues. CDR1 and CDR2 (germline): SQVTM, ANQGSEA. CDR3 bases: TGCAGCGTTGCACCTAGGACTAGCGGGGGGGCCGGCCAGACCCAGTACTTC. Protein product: CSVAPRTSGGAGQTQYF.

The CDR3 loop is CASSTGQYTDTQYF. The CDR3 DNA sequence: TGCGCCAGCAGCACGGGACAGTACACAGATACGCAGTATTTT. The rearrangement joins TRBV5-1 to TRBJ2-3; 7 positions match TRBD1. The CDR3 contains 14 residues. Germline assignment: CDR1 SGHRS and CDR2 YFSETQ. With 4 bases clipped from V and 2 bases from J, the junction kept 4 bases outside the gene matches.

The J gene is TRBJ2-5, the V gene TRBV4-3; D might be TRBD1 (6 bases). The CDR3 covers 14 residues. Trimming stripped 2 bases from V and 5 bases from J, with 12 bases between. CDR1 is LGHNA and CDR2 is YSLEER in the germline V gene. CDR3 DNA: TGCGCCAGCAGCCAATTCAGGGGTGAGGAGACCCAGTACTTC. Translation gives CASSQFRGEETQYF.